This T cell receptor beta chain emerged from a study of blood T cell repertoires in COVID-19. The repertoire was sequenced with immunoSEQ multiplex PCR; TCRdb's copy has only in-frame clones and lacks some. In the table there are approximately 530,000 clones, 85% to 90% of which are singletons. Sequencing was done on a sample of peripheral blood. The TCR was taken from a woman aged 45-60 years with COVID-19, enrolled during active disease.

The CDR3 DNA follows: TGTGCCAGCAGACGACAGGCGGACTATGGCTACACCTTC. Its protein is CASRRQADYGYTF. The chain combines TRBV28 with TRBJ1-2, with D possibly TRBD1 on 6 matching bases. V was pared by 6 bases and J by 3 bases, with 11 bases between. Germline CDR1 and CDR2: MDHEN and SYDVKM. The CDR3 loop spans 13 amino acids.